A single sample is the source of the 3 T cell receptor beta chains below, sequenced in a study of shared clonotypes between healthy human individuals. Measured with immunoSEQ multiplex PCR; TCRdb has only the in-frame clones, and not every one. The sample consists of about 2.4 million clones, around 94% of them appearing once. The sequencing input was naive CD4+ T cells sorted from blood. Subset described: CD45RA+ positively selected. These receptors were obtained from a man aged 18 to 35 in good health.

Remarks on this clone: Other DNA sequences within the sample encode an identical CDR3. The genes are TRBV9 and TRBJ2-3; D uncertain. The CDR3 spans 12 residues. Per the germline V gene, CDR1 is SGDLS and CDR2 is YYNGEE. With 0 bases removed from V and 6 bases from J, the gap between germline ends came to 5 bases. Here the CDR3 DNA reads TGTGCCAGCAGCGTAGATCTCGATACGCAGTATTTT. Translated: CASSVDLDTQYF.

For this clone: This specimen includes other DNA sequences encoding the same CDR3. The chain uses TRBV5-1 and TRBJ2-2; a possible D gene is TRBD2 (5 bases). Germline V lookup: CDR1 SGHRS, CDR2 YFSETQ. V lost 5 bases to trimming and J lost 3 bases, with 5 bases between them. The length of the CDR3 is 12 residues. The CDR3: CASRRDTGELFF. CDR3 coding DNA: TGCGCCAGCAGGCGGGACACCGGGGAGCTGTTTTTT.

V is TRBV18 and J is TRBJ2-7; the D gene is possibly TRBD1 (6 bases). This CDR3 spans 15 amino acids. Trimming shortened V by 0 bases and J by 3 bases, and 12 bases separated the two germline ends. Looked up from germline, CDR1 is KGHSH and CDR2 is LQKENI. CDR3: CASSPPDRPSYEQYF. The DNA of the CDR3 is TGTGCCAGCTCACCACCGGACAGACCCAGCTACGAGCAGTACTTC. Based on the CDR3 plus reference TRBV18 and TRBJ2-7, the full variable domain is NAGVMQNPRHLVRRRGQEARLRCSPMKGHSHVYWYRQLPEEGLKFMVYLQKENIIDESGMPKERFSAEFPKEGPSILRIQQVVRGDSAAYFCASSPPDRPSYEQYFGPGTRLTVT.